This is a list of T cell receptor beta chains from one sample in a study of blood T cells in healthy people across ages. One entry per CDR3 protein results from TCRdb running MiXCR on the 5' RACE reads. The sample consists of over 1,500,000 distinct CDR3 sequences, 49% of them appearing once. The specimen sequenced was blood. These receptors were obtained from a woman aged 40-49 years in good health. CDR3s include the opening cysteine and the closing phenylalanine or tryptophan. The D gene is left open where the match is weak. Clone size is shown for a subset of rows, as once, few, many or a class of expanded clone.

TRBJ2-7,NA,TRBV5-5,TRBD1,CASSVPQGQLQYF,TGTGCCAGCAGCGTGCCACAGGGGCAACTGCAGTACTTC
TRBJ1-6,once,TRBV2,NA,CASKKDSYNSPLHF,TGTGCCAGCAAAAAGGACAGTTATAATTCACCCCTCCACTTT
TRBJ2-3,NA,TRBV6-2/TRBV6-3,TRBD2,CASSYLAGPTDTQYF,TGTGCCAGCAGTTACTTAGCGGGGCCCACAGATACGCAGTATTTT
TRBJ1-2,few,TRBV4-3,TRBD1,CASSPRGTGEVYGYTF,TGCGCCAGCAGCCCCCGGGGGACAGGGGAGGTGTATGGCTACACCTTC
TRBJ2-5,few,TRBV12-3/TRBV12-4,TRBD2,CASSLGWGGVQETQYF,TGTGCCAGCAGTTTGGGATGGGGGGGGGTTCAAGAGACCCAGTACTTC
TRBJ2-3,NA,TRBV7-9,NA,CASSPWTVTTADTQYF,TGTGCCAGCAGCCCTTGGACAGTAACAACGGCAGATACGCAGTATTTT
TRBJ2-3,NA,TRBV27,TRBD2,CASSMAGGSDTQYF,TGTGCCAGCAGTATGGCGGGGGGGTCCGATACGCAGTATTTT
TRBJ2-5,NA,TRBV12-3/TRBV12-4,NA,CASSSTTGAPSYNEQYF,TGTGCCAGCAGTTCCACAACAGGCGCCCCTTCCTACAATGAGCAGTACTTC
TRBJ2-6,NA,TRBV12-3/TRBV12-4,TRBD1,CASSPRQGYSGANVLTF,TGTGCCAGCAGTCCCAGACAGGGATACTCTGGGGCCAACGTCCTGACTTTC
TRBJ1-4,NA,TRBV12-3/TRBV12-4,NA,CASSRLQPGEEKLFF,TGTGCCAGCAGCCGATTACAACCGGGTGAGGAAAAACTGTTTTTT
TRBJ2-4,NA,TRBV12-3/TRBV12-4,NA,CASSLAPPPAKNIQYF,TGTGCCAGCAGTTTGGCCCCCCCCCCAGCCAAAAACATTCAGTACTTC
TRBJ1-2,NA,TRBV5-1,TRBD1,CASSLEAGGMDGYTF,TGCGCCAGCAGCTTGGAGGCAGGGGGCATGGATGGCTACACCTTC
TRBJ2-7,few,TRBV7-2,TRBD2,CASSQSRGDYEQYF,TGTGCCAGCAGCCAAAGCCGGGGGGACTACGAGCAGTACTTC
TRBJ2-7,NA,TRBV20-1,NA,CSAREQGFYEQYF,TGCAGTGCTAGAGAACAGGGATTCTACGAGCAGTACTTC
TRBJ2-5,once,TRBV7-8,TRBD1,CASSPGQGPILTSVGGTQYF,TGTGCCAGCAGCCCGGGACAGGGGCCTATCCTCACTAGCGTCGGTGGGACCCAGTACTTC
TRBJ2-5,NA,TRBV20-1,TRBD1,CSVDRGFQETQYF,TGCAGTGTTGACAGGGGATTCCAAGAGACCCAGTACTTC
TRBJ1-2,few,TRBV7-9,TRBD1,CASSLAFATGGGRNGYTF,TGTGCCAGCAGCTTAGCGTTCGCAACAGGGGGTGGCAGGAATGGCTACACCTTC
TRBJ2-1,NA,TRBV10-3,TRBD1,CAISEPDRGYEQFF,TGTGCCATCAGTGAGCCGGACAGGGGATATGAGCAGTTCTTC
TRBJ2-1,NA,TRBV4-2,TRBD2,CASRPGEGLAGAGHEQFF,TGTGCCAGCAGACCTGGGGAGGGACTAGCGGGGGCCGGGCATGAGCAGTTCTTC
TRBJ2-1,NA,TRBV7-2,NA,CASSSRLLSNEQFF,TGTGCCAGCAGCTCACGACTGCTATCGAATGAGCAGTTCTTC
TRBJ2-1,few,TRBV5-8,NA,CASSLEQMYNEQFF,TGTGCCAGCAGCTTGGAACAGATGTACAATGAGCAGTTCTTC
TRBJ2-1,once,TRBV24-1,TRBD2,CATSEVAGNEQFF,TGTGCCACCAGTGAGGTAGCGGGGAATGAGCAGTTCTTC
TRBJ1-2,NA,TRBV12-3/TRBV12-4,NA,CASSLGLGRRDILYGYTF,TGTGCCAGCAGTTTGGGGTTGGGCCGCAGGGATATTCTCTATGGCTACACCTTC
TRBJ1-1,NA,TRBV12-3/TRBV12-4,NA,CASTHATRLNTEAFF,TGTGCCAGCACCCACGCCACCAGACTGAACACTGAAGCTTTCTTT
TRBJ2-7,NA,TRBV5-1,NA,CASSPWLNYEQYF,TGCGCCAGCAGCCCTTGGTTGAACTACGAGCAGTACTTC
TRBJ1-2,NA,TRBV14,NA,CASSLSGIIRGYTF,TGTGCCAGCAGCCTCTCCGGGATTATTCGTGGCTACACCTTC
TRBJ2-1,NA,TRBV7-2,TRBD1,CASSLRTGTYNEQFF,TGTGCCAGCAGCTTAAGGACAGGTACCTACAATGAGCAGTTCTTC
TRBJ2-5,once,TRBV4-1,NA,CASSQAQGFLETQYF,TGCGCCAGCAGCCAAGCACAGGGATTCCTGGAGACCCAGTACTTC
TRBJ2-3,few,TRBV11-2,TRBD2,CASSSLAGPLDTQYF,TGTGCCAGCAGCTCACTAGCGGGGCCTTTGGATACGCAGTATTTT
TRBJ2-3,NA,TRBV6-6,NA,CASQGSFTDTQYF,TGTGCCAGCCAGGGGAGTTTTACAGATACGCAGTATTTT
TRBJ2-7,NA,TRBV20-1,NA,CSAVPGLSSYEQYF,TGCAGTGCTGTACCGGGACTTTCATCCTACGAGCAGTACTTC
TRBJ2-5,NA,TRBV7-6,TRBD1,CASRDRDWSQETQYF,TGTGCCAGCAGGGACAGGGATTGGAGTCAAGAGACCCAGTACTTC
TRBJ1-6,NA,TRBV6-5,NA,CASSYSGQAQASPLHF,TGTGCCAGCAGTTACTCAGGTCAGGCTCAAGCTTCACCCCTCCACTTT
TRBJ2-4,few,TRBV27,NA,CASSLRVRGNIQYF,TGTGCCAGCAGTTTAAGAGTCAGGGGTAACATTCAGTACTTC
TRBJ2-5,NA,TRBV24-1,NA,CATSDFSSRGQETQYF,TGTGCCACCAGTGATTTCAGTTCCAGGGGTCAAGAGACCCAGTACTTC
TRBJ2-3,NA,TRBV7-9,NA,CASSPTGSGTDTQYF,TGTGCCAGCAGCCCAACAGGGAGTGGTACAGATACGCAGTATTTT
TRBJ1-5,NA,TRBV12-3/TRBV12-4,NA,CASSGQRDQPQHF,TGTGCCAGCAGCGGACAGAGGGATCAGCCCCAGCATTTT
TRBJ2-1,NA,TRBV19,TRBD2,CASSPGSGVAYNEQFF,TGTGCCAGTAGTCCCGGGAGCGGGGTTGCCTACAATGAGCAGTTCTTC
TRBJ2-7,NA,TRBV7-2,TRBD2,CASSQLAGGTYEQYF,TGTGCCAGCAGCCAACTAGCGGGGGGCACCTACGAGCAGTACTTC
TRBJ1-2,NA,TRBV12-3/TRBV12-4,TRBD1,CASRETGGGDYGYTF,TGTGCCAGCAGGGAGACAGGGGGCGGTGACTATGGCTACACCTTC
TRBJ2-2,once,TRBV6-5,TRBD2,CASSSSGALNGELFF,TGTGCCAGCAGTTCTAGCGGGGCGTTGAACGGGGAGCTGTTTTTT
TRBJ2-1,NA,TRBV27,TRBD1,CASSIGTGWGQETQFF,TGTGCCAGCAGTATCGGGACAGGATGGGGCCAAGAGACCCAGTTCTTC
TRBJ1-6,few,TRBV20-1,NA,CSARRGASPPLHF,TGCAGTGCTAGACGCGGGGCTAGTCCACCCCTCCACTTT
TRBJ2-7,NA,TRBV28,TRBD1,CASSPGQFFSYEQYF,TGTGCCAGCAGTCCGGGACAGTTTTTTTCCTACGAGCAGTACTTC
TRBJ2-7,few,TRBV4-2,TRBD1,CASSLDRGQNGGWTYEQYF,TGTGCCAGCAGCCTAGACAGGGGGCAGAATGGGGGGTGGACCTACGAGCAGTACTTC
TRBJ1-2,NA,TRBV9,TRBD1,CASSGQGPIFYGYTF,TGTGCCAGCAGCGGACAGGGCCCGATTTTTTATGGCTACACCTTC
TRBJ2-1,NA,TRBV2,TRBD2,CASRRDYLSYNEQFF,TGTGCCAGCAGGCGGGACTACCTCTCCTACAATGAGCAGTTCTTC
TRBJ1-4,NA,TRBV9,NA,CASSVGGVGEKLFF,TGTGCCAGCAGCGTTGGTGGTGTTGGCGAAAAACTGTTTTTT
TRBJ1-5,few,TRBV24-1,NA,CATSDSSAAYSNQPQHF,TGTGCCACCAGTGATTCCTCGGCAGCCTATAGCAATCAGCCCCAGCATTTT
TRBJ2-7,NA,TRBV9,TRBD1,CASSVEDRAAEQYF,TGTGCCAGCAGCGTAGAGGACAGGGCGGCCGAGCAGTACTTC
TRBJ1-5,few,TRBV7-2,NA,CASSPNRVDQPQHF,TGTGCCAGCAGCCCTAACAGGGTAGATCAGCCCCAGCATTTT
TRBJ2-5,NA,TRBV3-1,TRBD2,CASSPSGTSGTFGWTQYF,TGTGCCAGCAGCCCCTCCGGAACTAGCGGGACGTTCGGTTGGACCCAGTACTTC
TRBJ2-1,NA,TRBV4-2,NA,CASSQDEVLDEQFF,TGTGCCAGCAGCCAAGATGAGGTTTTGGATGAGCAGTTCTTC
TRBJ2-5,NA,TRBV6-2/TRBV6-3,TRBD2,CASGGSGRIGQETQYF,TGTGCCTCCGGGGGTAGCGGGAGGATAGGGCAAGAGACCCAGTACTTC